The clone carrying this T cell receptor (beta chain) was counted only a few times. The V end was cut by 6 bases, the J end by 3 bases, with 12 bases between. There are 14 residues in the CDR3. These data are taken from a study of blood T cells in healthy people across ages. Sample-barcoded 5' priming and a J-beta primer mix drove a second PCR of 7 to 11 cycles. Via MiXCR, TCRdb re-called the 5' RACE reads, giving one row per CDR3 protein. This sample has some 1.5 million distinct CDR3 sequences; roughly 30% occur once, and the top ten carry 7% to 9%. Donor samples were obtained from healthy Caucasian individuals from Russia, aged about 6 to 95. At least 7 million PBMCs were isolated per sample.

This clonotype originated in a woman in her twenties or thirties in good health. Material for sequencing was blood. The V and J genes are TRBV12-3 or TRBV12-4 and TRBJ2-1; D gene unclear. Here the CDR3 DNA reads TGTGCCAGCAGGTCAGGCGCGAACTACAATGAGCAGTTCTTC. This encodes CASRSGANYNEQFF.